In its sample, the clone carrying this T cell receptor beta chain was seen many times. MiXCR, run by TCRdb on the RT-PCR reads, gives a single entry per CDR3 protein. The repertoire holds fewer than 500,000 distinct CDR3 sequences, with 16% as singletons. CDR3 size: 14 residues. V dropped 3 bases and J dropped 4; count of bases not matched to a gene: 5. The source of the sample is a study of patients and donors after allogeneic stem cell transplantation. This clonotype was sampled from a human donor who was either an allogeneic HSCT recipient or a stem cell or donor lymphocyte infusion donor (not recorded which). It is not recorded whose cells these are; they may come from a transplant donor. V and J are TRBV12-3 or TRBV12-4 and TRBJ1-1; 7 bases align to TRBD1. Sequences were obtained from blood, either unsorted or a sorted T cell fraction (not recorded which). DNA for the CDR3: TGTGCCAGCAGTTTGGACAGGCTGGGCACTGAAGCTTTCTTT. Translating it yields CASSLDRLGTEAFF.